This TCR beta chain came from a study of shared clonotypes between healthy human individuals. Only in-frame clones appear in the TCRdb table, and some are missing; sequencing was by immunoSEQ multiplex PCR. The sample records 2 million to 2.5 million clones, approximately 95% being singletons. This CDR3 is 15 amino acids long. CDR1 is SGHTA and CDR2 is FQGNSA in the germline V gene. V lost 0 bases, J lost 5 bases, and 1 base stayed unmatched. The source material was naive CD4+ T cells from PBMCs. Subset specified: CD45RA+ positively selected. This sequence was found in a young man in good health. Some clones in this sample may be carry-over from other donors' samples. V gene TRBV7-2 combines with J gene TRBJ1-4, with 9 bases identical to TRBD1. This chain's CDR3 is CASSLAGTGNEKLFF. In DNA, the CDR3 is TGTGCCAGCAGCTTAGCCGGGACAGGGAATGAAAAACTGTTTTTT.